Each of the 19 T cell receptor beta chains below was sequenced from the same sample in a study of post-analysis software for immune sequencing data. General observations from the study: About five TRBV segments occurring more often in patients than controls included TRBV5-6, TRBV5-1 and TRBV20-1.

No antigen has been assigned to these receptors. TCR beta cDNA libraries included unique molecular identifiers. Using its own MiXCR run on the PCR reads, TCRdb lists one record per CDR3 protein. The table lists approximately 730,000 distinct CDR3 sequences, 25% to 30% of them singletons. Sequenced input: blood. These receptor sequences come from a girl between 10 and 17 years old with multiple sclerosis.

This clonotype is a singleton in its sample. The chain joins TRBV20-1 to TRBJ1-5; TRBD1 matches 7 bases. CDR1 is DFQATT, CDR2 SNEGSKA, per germline (reference sequence). V gave up 6 bases and J gave up 0 bases; unmatched junction bases: 11. This CDR3 is 16 amino acids long. CDR3 sequence (DNA): TGCAGTGCCAGGGGGAATTTTGCGGATAGCAATCAGCCCCAGCATTTT. Translation: CSARGNFADSNQPQHF.

This clonotype has just a few counts. V usage is TRBV5-1 and J usage is TRBJ2-1; D is uncertain. The CDR3 extends over 13 amino acids. Germline V gene lookup returns CDR1 SGHRS and CDR2 YFSETQ. The V end was cut by 0 bases, the J end by 8 bases, with 9 bases between. Here the CDR3 DNA reads TGCGCCAGCAGCTTGGAGGCACGGGATGAGCAGTTCTTC. Translating it yields CASSLEARDEQFF.

Only a few counts were recorded for this clonotype. The chain recombines TRBV6-5 with TRBJ2-4; D is uncertain. V was trimmed by 2 bases and J by 0 bases, leaving 5 bases between them. This CDR3 spans 14 amino acids. CDR1 and CDR2 from the germline V gene are MNHEY and SVGAGI. This CDR3 is CASSYTSAKNIQYF. CDR3 DNA: TGTGCCAGCAGTTACACCTCAGCCAAAAACATTCAGTACTTC.

There are a few counts of this clonotype. The V and J genes are TRBV12-5 and TRBJ1-2; D remains ambiguous. The germline V gene encodes CDR1 LGHNT and CDR2 FRNRAP. Between the trimmed V and J ends, which lost 3 bases and 4 bases, there was a span of 12 bases. The CDR3 is 14 amino acids. The CDR3 spells CASGFPGEAYGYTF. CDR3 DNA: TGTGCTAGTGGTTTCCCCGGGGAGGCCTATGGCTACACCTTC.

This clonotype was counted a few times. The chain has TRBV6-6 and TRBJ2-1, with TRBD2 identical over 10 bases. Germline-derived CDR1 and CDR2 are MNHNY and SVGAGI (reference sequence). With 8 bases clipped from V and 3 bases from J, the junction kept 7 bases outside the gene matches. CDR3 length: 15 amino acids. The CDR3 DNA reads TGTGCCAGCCGTAATGAGCGGGAGGGCTACAATGAGCAGTTCTTC. Its translation is CASRNEREGYNEQFF.

The sample holds a few counts of this clonotype. The rearrangement joins TRBV5-1 to TRBJ2-3; 7 bases are shared with TRBD1. Trimming removed 1 base from V and 2 bases from J; junction bases left unmatched: 4. The CDR3 extends over 15 amino acids. Germline CDR1 reads SGHRS; CDR2 reads YFSETQ. CDR3 sequence (DNA): TGCGCCAGCAGCTTGTGGGGACAGCACACAGATACGCAGTATTTT. Its protein product is CASSLWGQHTDTQYF.

The genes are TRBV20-1 and TRBJ2-3, with D unresolved. V was cut by 6 bases and J by 0 bases, with 7 bases left in between. CDR1 and CDR2 from the germline V gene are DFQATT and SNEGSKA (reference sequence). The length of the CDR3 is 12 residues. The CDR3 protein is CSARISTDTQYF. The DNA for the CDR3 is TGCAGTGCGCGGATTAGCACAGATACGCAGTATTTT.

The chain combines TRBV20-1 with TRBJ2-5; D remains ambiguous. CDR1 and CDR2 from the germline V gene are DFQATT and SNEGSKA (reference sequence). This CDR3 is built from 15 residues. With 3 bases removed from V and 1 base from J, the gap between germline ends came to 15 bases. CDR3: CSASTPYSSQETQYF. CDR3 coding DNA: TGCAGTGCTAGCACTCCCTACTCCAGCCAAGAGACCCAGTACTTC.

V and J are TRBV2 and TRBJ2-1, with D possibly being TRBD2 (5 bases). With 11 bases removed from V and 10 bases from J, the gap between germline ends came to 18 bases. CDR1 is SNHLY, CDR2 FYNNEI, per germline. The length of the CDR3 is 12 residues. This CDR3 is CAGGPRTQEQFF. The CDR3 DNA reads TGTGCCGGAGGACCCCGCACCCAGGAGCAGTTCTTC.

The J gene is TRBJ2-7, the V gene TRBV7-2; 10 bases line up with TRBD1. CDR3 length: 14 amino acids. The germline V gene has CDR1 SGHTA and CDR2 FQGNSA. V lost 5 bases to trimming and J lost 6 bases; unmatched junction nucleotides: 7. Here the CDR3 reads CASSLWDRGGEQYF. The CDR3 bases are TGTGCCAGCAGCCTATGGGACAGGGGCGGCGAGCAGTACTTC.

The V call is TRBV5-6, the J call TRBJ2-1; 12 bases are shared with TRBD2. CDR1 and CDR2 (germline): SGHDT, YYEEEE. The CDR3 is 15 residues long. The V gene end was trimmed by 6 bases and the J gene end by 0 bases; junction bases not matched to a gene: 1. Written as DNA, the CDR3 is TGTGCCAGCAAGGGACTAGCGGGCTCCTACAATGAGCAGTTCTTC. As protein: CASKGLAGSYNEQFF.

The chain has TRBV5-6 and TRBJ2-2; D not resolved. In germline, CDR1 is SGHDT, CDR2 YYEEEE. The CDR3 has 17 residues. V was cut by 4 bases and J by 0 bases, with 16 bases left in between. CDR3 amino acids: CASSPDLGITNTGELFF. CDR3 DNA sequence: TGTGCCAGCAGCCCCGATTTGGGGATAACGAACACCGGGGAGCTGTTTTTT.

This clonotype appeared a few times. A junction end diverges from the germline sequence, so it may reflect a read error. The J gene is TRBJ1-2, the V gene TRBV6-1; a weak D match, TRBD1 (5 bases). Germline assignment: CDR1 MNHNS and CDR2 SASEGT. The CDR3 has 15 amino acids. CDR3 region: CASSEASRDYGGYTF. The CDR3 nucleotides are TGTGCCAGTAGTGAAGCGTCCAGGGATTACGGTGGCTACACCTTC.

As for this clonotype: This may arise from a read error, as a much more abundant clone is one base away. This chain links TRBV29-1 with TRBJ2-1; 9 bases agree with TRBD2. This CDR3 region has 14 residues. Per the germline V gene, CDR1 is SQVTM and CDR2 is ANQGSEA. The DNA of the CDR3 is TGCAGCGCCCGACTAGCGGAGACCTACAATGAGCGGTTCTTC. Its translation is CSARLAETYNERFF.

This rearrangement joins TRBV7-9 to TRBJ2-1, with 11 nucleotides matching TRBD2. The germline V gene encodes CDR1 SEHNR and CDR2 FQNEAQ (reference sequence). The CDR3 runs to 16 residues. V gave up 5 bases and J gave up 8 bases; unmatched junction bases: 11. CDR3 amino acids: CASSKTGTSGVDEQFF. CDR3 bases: TGTGCCAGCAGCAAGACCGGGACTAGCGGAGTAGATGAGCAGTTCTTC.

The rearrangement uses TRBV5-6 and TRBJ2-3; 10 positions agree with TRBD2. This CDR3 has 16 amino acids. In germline, CDR1 is SGHDT, CDR2 YYEEEE. After removal of 7 bases from V and 2 bases from J, the junction contained 10 bases not matched to a gene. The CDR3 loop is CASSKPGLAATDTQYF. The CDR3 coding sequence is TGTGCCAGCTCCAAACCCGGACTAGCGGCCACAGATACGCAGTATTTT.

The V and J genes are TRBV5-1 and TRBJ1-2; 7 nucleotides match TRBD1. The V and J ends lost 0 bases and 2 bases, in that order; junction bases with no gene match: 4. CDR1 is SGHRS and CDR2 is YFSETQ in the germline V gene. The CDR3 contains 15 residues. CDR3 in amino acids: CASSLAGQENYGYTF. The CDR3 DNA follows: TGCGCCAGCAGCTTGGCCGGACAGGAAAACTATGGCTACACCTTC. The full variable domain, completed using reference TRBV5-1 and TRBJ1-2, is KAGVTQTPRYLIKTRGQQVTLSCSPISGHRSVSWYQQTPGQGLQFLFEYFSETQRNKGNFPGRFSGRQFSNSRSEMNVSTLELGDSALYLCASSLAGQENYGYTFGSGTRLTVV.

This clonotype was picked up a small number of times. The V gene is TRBV29-1, the J gene TRBJ2-1; 10 nucleotides agree with TRBD1. V lost 6 bases to trimming and J lost 8 bases; unmatched junction nucleotides: 7. Germline V CDR1 and CDR2: SQVTM, ANQGSEA. The CDR3 has 13 residues. The CDR3 sequence: CSVLGQGRDEQFF. The CDR3 DNA follows: TGCAGCGTCCTGGGACAGGGGCGGGATGAGCAGTTCTTC.

The rearrangement joins TRBV20-1 to TRBJ1-1; 10 bases line up with TRBD1. This CDR3 spans 14 amino acids. Germline CDR1 reads DFQATT; CDR2 reads SNEGSKA (reference sequence). V was pared by 1 base and J by 3 bases, with 2 bases of the junction left unmatched. The CDR3 DNA is TGCAGTGCTAGAGGACAGGGGGCTTACACTGAAGCTTTCTTT. This translates into CSARGQGAYTEAFF.